The source of this TCR beta chain is a study of blood T cell repertoires in COVID-19. Clones were sequenced by immunoSEQ multiplex PCR, and TCRdb holds only the in-frame ones, with some missing. The top ten hold approximately 15% of the sample, which has about 50,000 clones, more than 70% seen once. CDR1 and CDR2 from the germline V gene are SGHRS and YFSETQ. CDR3 size: 13 residues. The V end was cut by 3 bases, the J end by 4 bases, with 10 bases between. This clone was counted only a few times. This sequence originates from a human donor in a cohort sampled during active COVID-19. Sequencing was performed on peripheral blood. This rearrangement joins TRBV5-1 to TRBJ1-2; D perhaps matches TRBD1 (6 bases). The CDR3 reads CASSWDKTYGYTF. For the CDR3, the DNA is TGCGCCAGCAGCTGGGACAAAACCTATGGCTACACCTTC.